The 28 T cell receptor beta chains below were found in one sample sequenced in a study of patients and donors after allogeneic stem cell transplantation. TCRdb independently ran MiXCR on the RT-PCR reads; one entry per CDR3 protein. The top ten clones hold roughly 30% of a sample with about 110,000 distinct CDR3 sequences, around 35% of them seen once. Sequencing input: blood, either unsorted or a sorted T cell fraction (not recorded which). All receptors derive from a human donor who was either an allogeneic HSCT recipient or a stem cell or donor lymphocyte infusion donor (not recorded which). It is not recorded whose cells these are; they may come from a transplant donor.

The CDR3 DNA reads as TGCAGCGTTGTGGCTTTAGTTTACAGCTCCTACGAGCAGTACTTC. This codes for CSVVALVYSSYEQYF. The rearrangement joins TRBV29-1 to TRBJ2-7; D remains unclear. The CDR3 loop spans 15 amino acids. Germline loops: CDR1 SQVTM, CDR2 ANQGSEA. The V gene lost 4 bases and the J gene lost 0 bases, with 16 bases spanning the gap.

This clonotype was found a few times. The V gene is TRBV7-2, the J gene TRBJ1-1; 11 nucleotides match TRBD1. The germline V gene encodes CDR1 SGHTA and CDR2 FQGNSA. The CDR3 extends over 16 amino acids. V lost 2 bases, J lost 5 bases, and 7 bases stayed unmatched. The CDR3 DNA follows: TGTGCCAGCAGCTTATTTCGGACAGGGGGCAAAACTGAAGCTTTCTTT. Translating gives CASSLFRTGGKTEAFF.

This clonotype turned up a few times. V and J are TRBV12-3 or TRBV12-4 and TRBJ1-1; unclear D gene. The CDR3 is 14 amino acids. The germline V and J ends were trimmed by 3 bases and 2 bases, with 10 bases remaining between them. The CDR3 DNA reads TGTGCCAGCAGTTTGAGTCCGCTTAACACTGAAGCTTTCTTT. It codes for CASSLSPLNTEAFF.

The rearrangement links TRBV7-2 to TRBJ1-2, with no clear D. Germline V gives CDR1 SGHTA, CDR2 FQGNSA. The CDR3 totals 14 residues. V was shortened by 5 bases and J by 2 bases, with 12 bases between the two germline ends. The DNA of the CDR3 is TGTGCCAGCAGCCCTAATAGGCCCAACTATGGCTACACCTTC. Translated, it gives CASSPNRPNYGYTF.

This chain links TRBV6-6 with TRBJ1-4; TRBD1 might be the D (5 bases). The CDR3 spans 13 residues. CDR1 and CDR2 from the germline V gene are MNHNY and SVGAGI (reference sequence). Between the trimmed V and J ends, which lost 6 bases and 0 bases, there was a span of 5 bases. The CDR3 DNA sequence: TGTGCCAGCAGGACAGCAACTAATGAAAAACTGTTTTTT. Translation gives CASRTATNEKLFF.

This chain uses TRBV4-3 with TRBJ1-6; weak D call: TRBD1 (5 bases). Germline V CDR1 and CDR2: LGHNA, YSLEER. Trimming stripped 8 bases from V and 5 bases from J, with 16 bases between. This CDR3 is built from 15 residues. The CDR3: CASARGLFNNSPLHF. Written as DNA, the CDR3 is TGCGCCAGCGCAAGGGGTCTGTTTAATAATTCACCCCTCCACTTT.

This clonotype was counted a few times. The CDR3 region is CSASIRRTNEKLFF. Written as DNA, the CDR3 is TGCAGTGCCAGTATCAGGAGAACTAATGAAAAACTGTTTTTT. V is TRBV20-1 and J is TRBJ1-4; D remains unclear. This CDR3 comprises 14 residues. Trimming left V 6 bases short and J 1 base short, with 12 bases between. Germline CDR1 is DFQATT and CDR2 is SNEGSKA (reference sequence).

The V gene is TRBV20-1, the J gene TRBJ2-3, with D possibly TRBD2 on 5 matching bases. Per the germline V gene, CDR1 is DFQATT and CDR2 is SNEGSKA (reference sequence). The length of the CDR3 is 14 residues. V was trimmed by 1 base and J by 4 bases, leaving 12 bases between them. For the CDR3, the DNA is TGCAGTGCTAGAGTCGGAGTACTAGCAGATACGCAGTATTTT. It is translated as CSARVGVLADTQYF.

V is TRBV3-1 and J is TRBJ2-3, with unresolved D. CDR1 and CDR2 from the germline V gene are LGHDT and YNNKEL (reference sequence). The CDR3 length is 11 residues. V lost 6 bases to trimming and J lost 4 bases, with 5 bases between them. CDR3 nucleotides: TGTGCCAGCAGTCGTTCAGATACGCAGTATTTT. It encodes CASSRSDTQYF.

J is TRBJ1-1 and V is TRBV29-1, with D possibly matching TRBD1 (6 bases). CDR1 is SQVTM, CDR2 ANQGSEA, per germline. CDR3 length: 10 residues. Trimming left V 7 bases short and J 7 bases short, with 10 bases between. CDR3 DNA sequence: TGCAGCGGGGTGGACAGTGAAGCTTTCTTT. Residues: CSGVDSEAFF.

The CDR3 loop is CASSRREAAGNTIYF. The CDR3 bases are TGTGCCAGCAGCCGCCGGGAGGCCGCTGGAAACACCATATATTTT. The genes are TRBV3-1 and TRBJ1-3; D gene uncertain. Deletions cut 4 bases from V and 2 bases from J, with 12 bases between. CDR3 length: 15 amino acids. Germline V gives CDR1 LGHDT, CDR2 YNNKEL (reference sequence).

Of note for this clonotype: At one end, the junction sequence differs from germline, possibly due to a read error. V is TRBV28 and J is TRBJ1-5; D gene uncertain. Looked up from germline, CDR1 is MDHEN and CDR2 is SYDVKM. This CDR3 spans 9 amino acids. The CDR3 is CASNEPQHF. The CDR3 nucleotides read TGTGCCAGCAATGAGCCCCAGCATTTT. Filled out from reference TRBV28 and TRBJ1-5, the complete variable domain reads DVKVTQSSRYLVKRTGEKVFLECVQDMDHENMFWYRQDPGLGLRLIYFSYDVKMKEKGDIPEGYSVSREKKERFSLILESASTNQTSMYLCASNEPQHFGDGTRLSIL.

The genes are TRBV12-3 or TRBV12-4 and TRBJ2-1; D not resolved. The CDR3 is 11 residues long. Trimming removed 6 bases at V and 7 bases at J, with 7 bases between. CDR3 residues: CASSPRNEQFF. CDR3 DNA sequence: TGTGCCAGCAGCCCCAGGAATGAGCAGTTCTTC.

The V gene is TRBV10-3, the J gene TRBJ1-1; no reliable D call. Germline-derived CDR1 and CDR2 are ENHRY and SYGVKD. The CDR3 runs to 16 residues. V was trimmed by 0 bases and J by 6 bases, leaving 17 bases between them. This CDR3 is CAISESGRDEGAEAFF. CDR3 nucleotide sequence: TGTGCCATCAGTGAGTCGGGTAGAGATGAGGGCGCTGAAGCTTTCTTT.

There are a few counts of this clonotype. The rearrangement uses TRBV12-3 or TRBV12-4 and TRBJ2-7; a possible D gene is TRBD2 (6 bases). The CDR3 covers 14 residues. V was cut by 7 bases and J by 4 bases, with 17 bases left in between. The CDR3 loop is CASKPGLTSYEQYF. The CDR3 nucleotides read TGTGCCAGCAAACCGGGACTGACTTCTTACGAGCAGTACTTC.

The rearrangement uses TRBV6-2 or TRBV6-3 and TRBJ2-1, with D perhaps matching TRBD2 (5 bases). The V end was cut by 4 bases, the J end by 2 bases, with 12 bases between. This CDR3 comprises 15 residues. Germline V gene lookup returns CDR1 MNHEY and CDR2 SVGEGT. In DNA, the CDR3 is TGTGCCAGCAGTTCTGCGGGTTTTACCTACAATGAGCAGTTCTTC. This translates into CASSSAGFTYNEQFF.

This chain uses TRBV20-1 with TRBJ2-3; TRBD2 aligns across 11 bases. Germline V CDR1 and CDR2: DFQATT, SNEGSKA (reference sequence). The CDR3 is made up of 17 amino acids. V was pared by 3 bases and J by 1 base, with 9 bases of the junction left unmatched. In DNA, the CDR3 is TGCAGTGCTAGTGGACTAGCGGGCCGATCTGGCACAGATACGCAGTATTTT. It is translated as CSASGLAGRSGTDTQYF.

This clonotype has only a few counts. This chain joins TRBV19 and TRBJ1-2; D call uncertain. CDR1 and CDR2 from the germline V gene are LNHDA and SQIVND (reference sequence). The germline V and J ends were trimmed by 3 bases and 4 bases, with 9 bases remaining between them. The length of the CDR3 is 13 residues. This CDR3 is CASSIDGLYGYTF. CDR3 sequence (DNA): TGTGCCAGTAGTATCGACGGACTCTATGGCTACACCTTC.

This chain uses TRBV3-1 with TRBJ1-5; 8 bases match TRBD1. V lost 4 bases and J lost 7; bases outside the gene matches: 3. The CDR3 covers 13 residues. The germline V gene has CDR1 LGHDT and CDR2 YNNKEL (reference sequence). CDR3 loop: CASSRTGKQPQHF. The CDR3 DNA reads TGTGCCAGCAGCCGGACAGGGAAACAGCCCCAGCATTTT.

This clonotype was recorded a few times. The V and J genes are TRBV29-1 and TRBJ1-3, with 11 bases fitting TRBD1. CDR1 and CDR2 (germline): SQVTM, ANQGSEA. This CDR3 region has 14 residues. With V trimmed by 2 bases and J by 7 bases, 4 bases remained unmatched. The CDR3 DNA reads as TGCAGCGTTGAAACCGGGACAGGGGGGAACACCATATATTTT. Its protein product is CSVETGTGGNTIYF.

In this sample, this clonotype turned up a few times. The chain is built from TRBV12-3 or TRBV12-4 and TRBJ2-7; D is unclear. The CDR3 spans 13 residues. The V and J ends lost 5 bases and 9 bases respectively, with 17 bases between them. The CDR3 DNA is TGTGCCAGCAGTAACAGAAGTGGCTCAGCGCAGTACTTC. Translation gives CASSNRSGSAQYF.

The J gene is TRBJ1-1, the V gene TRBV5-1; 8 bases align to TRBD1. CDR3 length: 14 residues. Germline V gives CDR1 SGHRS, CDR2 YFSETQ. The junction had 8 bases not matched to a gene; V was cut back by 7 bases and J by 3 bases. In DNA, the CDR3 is TGCGCCAGCGGAGACCAGGGGGCCTACACTGAAGCTTTCTTT. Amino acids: CASGDQGAYTEAFF.

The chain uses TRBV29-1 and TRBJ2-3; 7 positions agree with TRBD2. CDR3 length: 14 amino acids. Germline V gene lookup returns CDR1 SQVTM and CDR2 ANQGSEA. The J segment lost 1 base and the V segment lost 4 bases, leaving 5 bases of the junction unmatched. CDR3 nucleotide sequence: TGCAGCGTTGCAAGGCTAGCGGGCACAGATACGCAGTATTTT. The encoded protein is CSVARLAGTDTQYF.

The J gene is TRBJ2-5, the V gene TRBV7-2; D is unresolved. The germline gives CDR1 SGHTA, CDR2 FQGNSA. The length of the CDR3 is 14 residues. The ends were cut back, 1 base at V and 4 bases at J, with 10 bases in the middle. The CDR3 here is CASSLGFGLETQYF. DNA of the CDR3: TGTGCCAGCAGCTTAGGATTTGGATTAGAGACCCAGTACTTC.

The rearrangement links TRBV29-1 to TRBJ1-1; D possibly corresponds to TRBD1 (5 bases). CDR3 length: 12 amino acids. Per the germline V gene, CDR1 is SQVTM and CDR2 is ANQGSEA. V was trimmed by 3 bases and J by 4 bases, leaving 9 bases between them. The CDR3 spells CSVDRAPTEAFF. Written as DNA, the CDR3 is TGCAGCGTTGACAGGGCCCCCACTGAAGCTTTCTTT.

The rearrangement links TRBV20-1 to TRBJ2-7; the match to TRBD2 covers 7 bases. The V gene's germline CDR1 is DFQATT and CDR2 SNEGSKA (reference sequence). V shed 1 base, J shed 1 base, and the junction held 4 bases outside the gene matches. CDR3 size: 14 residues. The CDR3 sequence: CSARVGGMSYEQYF. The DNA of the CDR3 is TGCAGTGCTAGAGTGGGAGGGATGTCCTACGAGCAGTACTTC.

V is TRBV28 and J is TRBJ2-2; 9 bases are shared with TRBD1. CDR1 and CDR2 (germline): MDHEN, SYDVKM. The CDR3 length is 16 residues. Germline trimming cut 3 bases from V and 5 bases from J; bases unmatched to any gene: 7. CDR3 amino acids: CASSLPGQGKTGELFF. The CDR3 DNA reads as TGTGCCAGCAGTTTGCCGGGACAGGGTAAAACCGGGGAGCTGTTTTTT.

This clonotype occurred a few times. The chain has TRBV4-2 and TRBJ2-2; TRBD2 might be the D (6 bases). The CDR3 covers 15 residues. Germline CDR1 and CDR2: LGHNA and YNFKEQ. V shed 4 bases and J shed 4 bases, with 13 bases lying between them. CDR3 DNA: TGTGCCAGCAGCCCAAGAGGGACTTTCACCGGGGAGCTGTTTTTT. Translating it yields CASSPRGTFTGELFF.